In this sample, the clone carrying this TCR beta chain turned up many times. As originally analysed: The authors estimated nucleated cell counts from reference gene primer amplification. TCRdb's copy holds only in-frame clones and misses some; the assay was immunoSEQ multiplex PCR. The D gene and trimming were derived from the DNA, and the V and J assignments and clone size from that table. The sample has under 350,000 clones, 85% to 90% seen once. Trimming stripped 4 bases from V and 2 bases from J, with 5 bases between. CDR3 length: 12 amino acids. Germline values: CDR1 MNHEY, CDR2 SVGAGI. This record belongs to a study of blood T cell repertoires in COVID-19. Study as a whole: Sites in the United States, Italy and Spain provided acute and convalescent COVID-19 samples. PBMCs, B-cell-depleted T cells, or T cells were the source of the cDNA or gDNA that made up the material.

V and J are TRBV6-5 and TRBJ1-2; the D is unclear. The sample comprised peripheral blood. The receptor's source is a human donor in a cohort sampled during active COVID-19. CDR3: CASSSQNYGYTF. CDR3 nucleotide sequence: TGTGCCAGCAGTTCTCAGAACTATGGCTACACCTTC.